Following are 26 T cell receptor beta chains from one sample sequenced in a study of blood T cell repertoires in COVID-19. Data came from immunoSEQ multiplex PCR; TCRdb stores just in-frame clones and leaves some out. Seen here are around 250,000 clones, around 90% observed once, and the top ten hold around 2.3%. The specimen sequenced was peripheral blood. These receptor sequences come from a woman aged 60-70 years with COVID-19, enrolled during active disease.

The chain has TRBV7-3 and TRBJ2-5; D uncertain. Germline CDR1 reads SGHTA; CDR2 reads FQGTGA. The CDR3 consists of 14 residues. V was cut by 4 bases and J by 4 bases, with 13 bases left in between. The CDR3 DNA reads as TGTGCCAGCAGCTACTGGCCGTCGGGAGAGACCCAGTACTTC. It yields the protein CASSYWPSGETQYF.

The CDR3 sequence: CASSPSTGELFF. As DNA, the CDR3 is TGTGCCAGCAGCCCATCAACCGGGGAGCTGTTTTTT. V gene TRBV7-3 combines with J gene TRBJ2-2; no definite D call. The CDR3 runs to 12 residues. Trimming pared 5 bases from V and 5 bases from J, leaving 6 bases between. From germline, CDR1 is SGHTA and CDR2 FQGTGA.

The chain joins TRBV11-3 to TRBJ1-1; D may be TRBD1 (5 bases). The CDR3 spans 13 residues. Trimming took off 2 bases at V and 5 bases at J, with 9 bases between the two ends. In germline, CDR1 is SGHNT, CDR2 YENEEA. The chain's CDR3 is CASSLQGRTEAFF. The CDR3, as DNA: TGTGCCAGCAGCTTACAGGGTCGAACTGAAGCTTTCTTT.

The chain recombines TRBV10-3 with TRBJ2-1, with D possibly TRBD2 on 7 matching bases. The CDR3 totals 17 residues. Germline V lookup: CDR1 ENHRY, CDR2 SYGVKD. V was trimmed by 5 bases and J by 8 bases, leaving 25 bases between them. The CDR3 bases are TGTGCCATCAGTTGGGGGGGGGCACATGAGCGGGTCCATGAGCAGTTCTTC. Residues: CAISWGGAHERVHEQFF.

The V gene is TRBV6-5, the J gene TRBJ2-6, with D possibly matching TRBD2 (7 bases). This CDR3 has 15 amino acids. Trimming pared 5 bases from V and 8 bases from J, leaving 16 bases between. Per the germline V gene, CDR1 is MNHEY and CDR2 is SVGAGI. CDR3: CASSRQQGGTNVLTF. CDR3 DNA: TGTGCCAGCAGTCGCCAACAGGGAGGGACCAACGTCCTGACTTTC.

V usage is TRBV3-1 (or the pseudogene TRBV3-2) and J usage is TRBJ2-1; 8 nucleotides line up with TRBD1. With V trimmed by 5 bases and J by 4 bases, 7 bases remained unmatched. The germline gives CDR1 LGHDT, CDR2 YNNKEL (reference sequence). The length of the CDR3 is 15 residues. DNA for the CDR3: TGTGCCAGCAGCACGACAGGGGCGGCATACAATGAGCAGTTCTTC. Residues: CASSTTGAAYNEQFF.

The chain is built from TRBV19 and TRBJ1-4; TRBD1 might be the D (5 bases). This CDR3 is 14 amino acids long. The V end lost 3 bases, the J end lost 5 bases, and 10 bases lay between the germline ends. In germline, CDR1 is LNHDA, CDR2 SQIVND (reference sequence). The CDR3 region has the DNA TGTGCCAGTAGTATCTGGGGCCGCAATGAAAAACTGTTTTTT. This gives the protein CASSIWGRNEKLFF.

This clone was seen a single time. This chain uses TRBV20-1 with TRBJ2-1; TRBD2 aligns across 8 bases. The ends lost 3 bases at V and 10 bases at J; junction bases unmatched: 2. This CDR3 region has 11 residues. Germline V gene lookup returns CDR1 DFQATT and CDR2 SNEGSKA (reference sequence). This CDR3 reads CSASRGGEQFF. The CDR3 coding sequence is TGCAGTGCTAGCCGGGGGGGGGAGCAGTTCTTC.

This chain links TRBV4-1 with TRBJ1-6; D gene unclear. The CDR3 has 17 amino acids. Trimming left V 2 bases short and J 0 bases short, with 11 bases between. The germline V gene encodes CDR1 MGHRA and CDR2 YSYEKL. The CDR3 nucleotides are TGCGCCAGCAGCCAACTGGACTCGAGCTCCTATAATTCACCCCTCCACTTT. Its protein product is CASSQLDSSSYNSPLHF.

V is TRBV7-3 and J is TRBJ2-7, with 7 positions matching TRBD1. The V and J ends lost 4 bases and 5 bases, in that order; junction bases with no gene match: 8. From germline, CDR1 is SGHTA and CDR2 FQGTGA. The CDR3 spans 14 residues. CDR3 sequence: CASSSSGQSHEQYF. In DNA form, the CDR3 reads TGTGCCAGCAGCTCGTCGGGACAGTCCCACGAGCAGTACTTC.

The chain carries TRBV4-3 and TRBJ1-3; maybe TRBD1 (5 bases). V was cut by 0 bases and J by 1 base, with 16 bases left in between. The CDR3 contains 18 residues. The germline V gene has CDR1 LGHNA and CDR2 YSLEER. Written as DNA, the CDR3 is TGCGCCAGCAGCCAAGATTGGGGCAGGGTGGTATCTGGAAACACCATATATTTT. Its protein product is CASSQDWGRVVSGNTIYF.

The chain uses TRBV28 and TRBJ2-3; weak D call: TRBD1 (7 bases). V was pared by 4 bases and J by 4 bases, with 12 bases between. CDR1 is MDHEN, CDR2 SYDVKM, per germline. The CDR3 runs 14 residues. The CDR3 reads CASSSTGEADTQYF. The CDR3 coding sequence is TGTGCCAGCAGTTCTACAGGGGAGGCAGATACGCAGTATTTT.

J is TRBJ1-2 and V is TRBV3-1 (or the pseudogene TRBV3-2); 7 nucleotides align to TRBD1. There are 14 residues in the CDR3. Germline V lookup: CDR1 LGHDT, CDR2 YNNKEL (reference sequence). Trimming took 3 bases from V and 5 from J; bases not matched to a gene: 6. DNA of the CDR3: TGTGCCAGCAGCCACACAGGGGACGGGTATGGCTACACCTTC. This sequence encodes CASSHTGDGYGYTF.

J is TRBJ1-3 and V is TRBV7-2; TRBD1 is a possible D gene (6 bases). Trimming pared 3 bases from V and 3 bases from J, leaving 9 bases between. Germline loops: CDR1 SGHTA, CDR2 FQGNSA. This CDR3 has 14 residues. CDR3 sequence reads: CASSFTGNGNTIYF. The DNA for the CDR3 is TGTGCCAGCAGCTTCACAGGGAATGGAAACACCATATATTTT. Supplemented by reference TRBV7-2 and TRBJ1-3, the full variable domain reads GAGVSQSPSNKVTEKGKDVELRCDPISGHTALYWYRQSLGQGLEFLIYFQGNSAPDKSGLPSDRFSAERTGGSVSTLTIQRTQQEDSAVYLCASSFTGNGNTIYFGEGSWLTVV.

This clone was seen only a few times. The chain recombines TRBV3-1 (or the pseudogene TRBV3-2) with TRBJ1-3; the D gene is possibly TRBD1 (6 bases). Trimming left V 1 base short and J 2 bases short, with 6 bases between. The germline V gene encodes CDR1 LGHDT and CDR2 YNNKEL (reference sequence). The CDR3 length is 14 residues. The CDR3 region has the DNA TGTGCCAGCAGCCAAGGGGGGCCTGGAAACACCATATATTTT. Protein sequence: CASSQGGPGNTIYF.

V gene TRBV11-2 combines with J gene TRBJ2-5, with a weak D call TRBD2 (5 bases). The germline V gene has CDR1 SGHAT and CDR2 FQNNGV. The CDR3 consists of 16 residues. Trimming left V 5 bases short and J 5 bases short, with 21 bases between. The CDR3 sequence is CASSLLGGLSSETQYF. The CDR3 DNA is TGTGCCAGCAGCCTCCTTGGCGGACTGTCTTCGGAGACCCAGTACTTC.

The chain has TRBV6-2 or TRBV6-3 and TRBJ2-7; 8 bases are a match to TRBD1. Per the germline V gene, CDR1 is MNHEY and CDR2 is SVGEGT. The ends lost 0 bases at V and 6 bases at J; junction bases unmatched: 7. This CDR3 contains 15 residues. CDR3 loop: CASSYSRTGRLEQYF. The CDR3 DNA follows: TGTGCCAGCAGTTACTCCAGGACAGGGAGGCTCGAGCAGTACTTC.

A note on this clone: The sample holds other DNA sequences that translate to the same CDR3. The genes are TRBV5-1 and TRBJ2-1, with D uncertain. V was clipped by 2 bases and J by 2 bases, with 8 bases between them. The CDR3 length is 14 residues. Germline V gene lookup returns CDR1 SGHRS and CDR2 YFSETQ. The CDR3 region is CASSLGQAYNEQFF. CDR3 nucleotide sequence: TGCGCCAGCAGCTTAGGCCAGGCCTACAATGAGCAGTTCTTC.

This clone was seen just once. The genes are TRBV12-3 or TRBV12-4 and TRBJ1-2, with D possibly matching TRBD1 (6 bases). The V and J ends lost 5 bases and 3 bases respectively, with 10 bases between them. The CDR3 length is 13 residues. The CDR3 loop reads CASSRGQYYGYTF. DNA of the CDR3: TGTGCCAGCAGTAGGGGACAATACTATGGCTACACCTTC.

This chain links TRBV27 with TRBJ1-2; TRBD1 matches at 8 bases. Germline CDR1 reads MNHEY; CDR2 reads SMNVEV (reference sequence). This CDR3 region has 15 residues. The V and J ends lost 5 bases and 4 bases, in that order; junction bases with no gene match: 9. CDR3 DNA: TGTGCCAGCAGTCTCCAGGGGGCGCCGGGCTATGGCTACACCTTC. Encoded protein: CASSLQGAPGYGYTF.

The rearrangement joins TRBV4-1 to TRBJ1-1; 8 positions match TRBD1. Trimming removed 4 bases from V and 0 bases from J; junction bases left unmatched: 7. The CDR3 has 16 residues. Germline values: CDR1 MGHRA, CDR2 YSYEKL. In DNA form, the CDR3 reads TGCGCCAGCAGCCGCGGCGGGACAGGAATGAACACTGAAGCTTTCTTT. Protein sequence: CASSRGGTGMNTEAFF.

This clone appeared once. This chain connects TRBV18 to TRBJ1-2, with 7 bases matching TRBD1. V shed 3 bases and J 5 bases; nucleotides not matched to a gene: 6. Germline CDR1 KGHSH, CDR2 LQKENI. The CDR3 is made up of 14 amino acids. This CDR3 reads CASSPTGTAYGYTF. CDR3 coding DNA: TGTGCCAGCTCACCGACAGGGACAGCGTATGGCTACACCTTC.

The gene calls are TRBV5-5 and TRBJ1-1, with 12 nucleotides matching TRBD1. With 4 bases clipped from V and 6 bases from J, the junction kept 4 bases outside the gene matches. The CDR3 is 14 residues long. Looked up from germline, CDR1 is SGHKS and CDR2 is YYEKEE (reference sequence). CDR3 sequence (DNA): TGTGCCAGCAGCACCGGGACAGGGGGCTCTGAAGCTTTCTTT. This codes for CASSTGTGGSEAFF. Based on the CDR3 plus reference TRBV5-5 and TRBJ1-1, the full variable domain is DAGVTQSPTHLIKTRGQQVTLRCSPISGHKSVSWYQQVLGQGPQFIFQYYEKEERGRGNFPDRFSARQFPNYSSELNVNALLLGDSALYLCASSTGTGGSEAFFGQGTRLTVV.

The table lists this clone with a count of one. This chain connects TRBV10-3 to TRBJ1-1; D call uncertain. This CDR3 contains 15 residues. Trimming stripped 5 bases from V and 1 base from J, with 14 bases between. The germline V gene encodes CDR1 ENHRY and CDR2 SYGVKD. The CDR3 sequence is CAISTGRQQNTEAFF. DNA of the CDR3: TGTGCCATCAGTACCGGGAGGCAACAGAACACTGAAGCTTTCTTT.

The chain couples TRBV3-1 (or the pseudogene TRBV3-2) to TRBJ2-7; 9 positions match TRBD1. The V and J ends lost 0 bases and 6 bases, in that order; junction bases with no gene match: 3. The CDR3 length is 14 residues. CDR1 LGHDT and CDR2 YNNKEL come from the germline V gene (reference sequence). The CDR3 here is CASSQDPTGGEQYF. DNA of the CDR3: TGTGCCAGCAGCCAAGATCCGACAGGGGGCGAGCAGTACTTC.

The gene calls are TRBV7-8 and TRBJ2-1; 9 bases are shared with TRBD2. The CDR3 consists of 15 residues. J gave up 4 bases and V 5 bases, and 6 bases lay outside the gene matches. Looked up from germline, CDR1 is SGHVS and CDR2 is FQNEAQ. The CDR3, as DNA: TGTGCCAGCAGCCTTAGCGGGGGCCGGTACAATGAGCAGTTCTTC. Its translation is CASSLSGGRYNEQFF. Full variable domain (outside the CDR3, taken from reference TRBV7-8 and TRBJ2-1): GAGVSQSPRYKVAKRGQDVALRCDPISGHVSLFWYQQALGQGPEFLTYFQNEAQLDKSGLPSDRFFAERPEGSVSTLKIQRTQQEDSAVYLCASSLSGGRYNEQFFGPGTRLTVL.